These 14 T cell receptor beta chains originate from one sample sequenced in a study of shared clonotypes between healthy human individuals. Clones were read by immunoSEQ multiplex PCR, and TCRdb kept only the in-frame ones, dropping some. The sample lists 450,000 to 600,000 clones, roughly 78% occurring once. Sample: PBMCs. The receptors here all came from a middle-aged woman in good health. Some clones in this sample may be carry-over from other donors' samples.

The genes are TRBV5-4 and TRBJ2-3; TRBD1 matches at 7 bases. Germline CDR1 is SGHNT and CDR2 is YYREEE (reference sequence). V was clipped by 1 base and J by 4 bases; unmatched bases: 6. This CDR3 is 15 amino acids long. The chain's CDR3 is CASSLPPQGADTQYF. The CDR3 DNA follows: TGTGCCAGCAGCTTGCCCCCGCAGGGGGCAGATACGCAGTATTTT.

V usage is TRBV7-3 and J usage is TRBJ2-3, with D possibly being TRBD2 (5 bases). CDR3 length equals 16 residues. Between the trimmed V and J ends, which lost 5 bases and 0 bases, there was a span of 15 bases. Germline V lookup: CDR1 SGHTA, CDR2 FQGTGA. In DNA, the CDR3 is TGTGCCAGCAGCCGAAGTCCGGGATTAAGCACAGATACGCAGTATTTT. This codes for CASSRSPGLSTDTQYF.

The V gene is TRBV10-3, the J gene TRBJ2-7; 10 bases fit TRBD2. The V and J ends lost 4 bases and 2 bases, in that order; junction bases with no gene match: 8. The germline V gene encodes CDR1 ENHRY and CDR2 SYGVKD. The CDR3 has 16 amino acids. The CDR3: CAISGASGRSTYEQYF. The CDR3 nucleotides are TGTGCCATCAGTGGGGCTAGCGGGAGAAGTACCTACGAGCAGTACTTC.

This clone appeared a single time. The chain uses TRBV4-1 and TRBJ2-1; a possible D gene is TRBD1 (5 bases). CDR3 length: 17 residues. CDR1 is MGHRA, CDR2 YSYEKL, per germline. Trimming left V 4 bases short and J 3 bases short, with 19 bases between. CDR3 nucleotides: TGCGCCAGCAGCCCACTCACCCGACAGTACCTCTACAATGAGCAGTTCTTC. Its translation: CASSPLTRQYLYNEQFF.

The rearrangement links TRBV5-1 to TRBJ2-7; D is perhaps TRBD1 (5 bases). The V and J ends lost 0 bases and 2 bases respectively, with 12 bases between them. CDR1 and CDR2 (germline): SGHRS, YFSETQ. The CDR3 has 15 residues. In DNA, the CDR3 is TGCGCCAGCAGCTTGGGTGGGGCAGGGCCCTACGAGCAGTACTTC. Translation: CASSLGGAGPYEQYF.

The CDR3 here is CASSQETNQPQHF. The CDR3 DNA reads TGCGCCAGCAGCCAAGAGACCAATCAGCCCCAGCATTTT. V usage is TRBV4-3 and J usage is TRBJ1-5; D gene uncertain. Germline V CDR1 and CDR2: LGHNA, YSLEER. Trimming stripped 0 bases from V and 3 bases from J, with 3 bases between. CDR3 length: 13 amino acids.

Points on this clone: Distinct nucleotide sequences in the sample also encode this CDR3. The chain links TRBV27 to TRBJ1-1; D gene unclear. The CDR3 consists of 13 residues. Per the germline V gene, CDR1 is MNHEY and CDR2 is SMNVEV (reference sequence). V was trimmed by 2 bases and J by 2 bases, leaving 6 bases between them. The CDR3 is CASSLLRNTEAFF. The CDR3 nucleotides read TGTGCCAGCAGTTTACTAAGAAACACTGAAGCTTTCTTT.

The CDR3 loop reads CASSPRGALSYEQYF. The CDR3 DNA is TGCGCCAGCAGCCCTCGGGGGGCCTTAAGCTACGAGCAGTACTTC. The chain joins TRBV5-1 to TRBJ2-7; maybe TRBD2 (7 bases). The ends were cut back, 4 bases at V and 3 bases at J, with 17 bases in the middle. This CDR3 contains 15 residues. Germline CDR1 and CDR2: SGHRS and YFSETQ.

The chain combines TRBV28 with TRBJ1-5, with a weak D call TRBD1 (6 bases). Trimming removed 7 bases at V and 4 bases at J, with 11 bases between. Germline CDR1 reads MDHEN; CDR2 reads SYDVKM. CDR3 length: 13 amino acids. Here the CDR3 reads CASTGAWNQPQHF. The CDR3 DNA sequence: TGTGCCAGCACGGGGGCATGGAATCAGCCCCAGCATTTT.

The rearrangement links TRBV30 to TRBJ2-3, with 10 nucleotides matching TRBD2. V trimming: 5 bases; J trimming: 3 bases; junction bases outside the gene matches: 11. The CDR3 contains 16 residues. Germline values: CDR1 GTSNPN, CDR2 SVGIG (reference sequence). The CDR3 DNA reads TGTGCCTGGCGGAGCCTAGCGGGAGAGGTGACAGATACGCAGTATTTT. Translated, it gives CAWRSLAGEVTDTQYF.

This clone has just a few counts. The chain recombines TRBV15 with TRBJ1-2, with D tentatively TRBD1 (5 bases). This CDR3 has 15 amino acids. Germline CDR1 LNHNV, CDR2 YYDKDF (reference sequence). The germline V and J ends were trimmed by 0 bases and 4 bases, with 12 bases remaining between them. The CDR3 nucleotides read TGTGCCACCAGCAGAGATCTAACAGGACCCTATGGCTACACCTTC. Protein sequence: CATSRDLTGPYGYTF.

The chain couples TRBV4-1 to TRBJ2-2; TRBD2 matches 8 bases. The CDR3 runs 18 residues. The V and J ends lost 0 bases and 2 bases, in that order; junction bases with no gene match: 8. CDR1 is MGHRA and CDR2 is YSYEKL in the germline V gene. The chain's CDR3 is CASSQDEVGTSNTGELFF. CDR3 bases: TGCGCCAGCAGCCAAGATGAAGTAGGGACTAGTAACACCGGGGAGCTGTTTTTT.

In DNA, the CDR3 is TGCGCCAGCAGCCAAGTAGGGACTATCCCGTTTCGGGAGCAGTACTTC. Residues: CASSQVGTIPFREQYF. The chain combines TRBV4-1 with TRBJ2-5, with 7 nucleotides matching TRBD2. This CDR3 is built from 16 residues. Germline V lookup: CDR1 MGHRA, CDR2 YSYEKL. V was clipped by 1 base and J by 11 bases; unmatched bases: 16.

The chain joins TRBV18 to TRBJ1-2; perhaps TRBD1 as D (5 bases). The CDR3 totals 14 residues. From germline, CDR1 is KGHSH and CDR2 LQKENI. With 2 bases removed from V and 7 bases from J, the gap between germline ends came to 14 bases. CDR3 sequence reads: CASSPDIGTLGYTF. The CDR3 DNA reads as TGTGCCAGCTCACCAGACATCGGGACCCTTGGCTACACCTTC.